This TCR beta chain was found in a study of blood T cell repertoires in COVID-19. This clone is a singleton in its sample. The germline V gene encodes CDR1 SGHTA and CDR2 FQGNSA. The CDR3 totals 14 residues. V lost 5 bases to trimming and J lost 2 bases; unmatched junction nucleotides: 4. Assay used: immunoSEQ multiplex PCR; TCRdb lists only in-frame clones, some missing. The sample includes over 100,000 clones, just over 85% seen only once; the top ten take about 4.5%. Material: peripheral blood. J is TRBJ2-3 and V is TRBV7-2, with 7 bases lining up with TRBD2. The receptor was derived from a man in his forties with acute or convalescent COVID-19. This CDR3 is CASSALAVTDTQYF. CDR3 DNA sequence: TGTGCCAGCAGCGCGCTAGCGGTCACAGATACGCAGTATTTT.